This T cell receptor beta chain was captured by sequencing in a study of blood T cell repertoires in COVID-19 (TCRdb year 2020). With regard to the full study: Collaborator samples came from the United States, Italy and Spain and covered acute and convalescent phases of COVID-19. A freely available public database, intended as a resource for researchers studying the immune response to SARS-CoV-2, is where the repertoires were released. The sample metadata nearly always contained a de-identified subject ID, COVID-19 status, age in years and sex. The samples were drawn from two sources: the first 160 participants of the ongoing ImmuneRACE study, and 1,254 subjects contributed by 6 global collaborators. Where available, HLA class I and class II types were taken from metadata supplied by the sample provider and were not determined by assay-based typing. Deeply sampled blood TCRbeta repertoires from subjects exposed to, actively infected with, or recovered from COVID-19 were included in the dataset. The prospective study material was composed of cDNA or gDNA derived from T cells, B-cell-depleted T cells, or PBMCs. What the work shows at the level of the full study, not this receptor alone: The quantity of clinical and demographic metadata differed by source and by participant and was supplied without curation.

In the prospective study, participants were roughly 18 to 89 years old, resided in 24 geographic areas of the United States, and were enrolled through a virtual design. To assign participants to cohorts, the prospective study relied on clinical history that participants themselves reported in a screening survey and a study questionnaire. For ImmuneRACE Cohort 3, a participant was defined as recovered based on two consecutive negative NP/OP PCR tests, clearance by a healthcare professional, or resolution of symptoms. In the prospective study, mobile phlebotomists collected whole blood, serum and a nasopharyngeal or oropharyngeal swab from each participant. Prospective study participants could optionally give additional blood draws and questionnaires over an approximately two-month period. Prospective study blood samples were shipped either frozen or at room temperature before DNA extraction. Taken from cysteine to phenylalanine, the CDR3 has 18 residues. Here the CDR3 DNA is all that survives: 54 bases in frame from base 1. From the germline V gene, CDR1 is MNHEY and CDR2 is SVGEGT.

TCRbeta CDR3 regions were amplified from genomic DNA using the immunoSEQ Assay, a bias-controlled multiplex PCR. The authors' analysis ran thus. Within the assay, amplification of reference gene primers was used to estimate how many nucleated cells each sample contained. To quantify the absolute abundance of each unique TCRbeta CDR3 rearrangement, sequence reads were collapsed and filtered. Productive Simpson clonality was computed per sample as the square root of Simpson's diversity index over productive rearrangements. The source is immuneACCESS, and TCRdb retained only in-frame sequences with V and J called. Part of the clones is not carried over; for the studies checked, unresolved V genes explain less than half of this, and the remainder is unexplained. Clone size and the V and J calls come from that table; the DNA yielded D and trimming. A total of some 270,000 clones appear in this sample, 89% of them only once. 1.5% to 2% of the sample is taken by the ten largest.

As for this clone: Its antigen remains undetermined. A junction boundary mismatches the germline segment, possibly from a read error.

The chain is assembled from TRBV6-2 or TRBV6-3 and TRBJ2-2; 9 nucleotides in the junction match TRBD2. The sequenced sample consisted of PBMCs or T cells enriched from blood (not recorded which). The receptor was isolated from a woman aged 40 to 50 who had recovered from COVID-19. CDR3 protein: CASSDSLRLAANTGELFF. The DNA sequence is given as TGTGCCAGCAGTGACTCCTTGCGACTAGCGGCGAACACCGGGGAGCTGTTTTTT.